The 6 T cell receptor beta chains listed next were all sequenced from one sample in a study of shared clonotypes between healthy human individuals. Using immunoSEQ multiplex PCR, the repertoire was profiled, and TCRdb retains in-frame clones only, with some absent. The sample shows more than 150,000 clones, 65% to 70% of them seen only once. Sequenced: memory CD4+ T cells sorted from blood. Subset here: CD45RA-negative fraction. These receptors were collected from a man aged 30 to 39 in good health.

The chain combines TRBV28 with TRBJ2-2, with D perhaps TRBD2 (7 bases). Germline V CDR1 and CDR2: MDHEN, SYDVKM. The V and J ends lost 10 bases and 3 bases respectively, with 18 bases between them. This CDR3 has 15 amino acids. CDR3 sequence: CATCKGGPYTGELFF. DNA of the CDR3: TGTGCCACCTGCAAGGGGGGGCCTTACACCGGGGAGCTGTTTTTT.

This chain connects TRBV5-1 to TRBJ2-5; TRBD2 agrees at 9 bases. The CDR3 length is 15 residues. CDR1 is SGHRS, CDR2 YFSETQ, per germline. With 1 base clipped from V and 1 base from J, the junction kept 2 bases outside the gene matches. In nucleotides, the CDR3 is TGCGCCAGCAGCTTGTTAGCGGGGGTCCAAGAGACCCAGTACTTC. This codes for CASSLLAGVQETQYF.

The genes are TRBV7-6 and TRBJ2-6; the D is unclear. Germline loops: CDR1 SGHVS, CDR2 FNYEAQ. The CDR3 loop spans 16 amino acids. Between the trimmed V and J ends, which lost 5 bases and 0 bases, there was a span of 11 bases. Here the CDR3 reads CASSNGRLSGANVLTF. Written as DNA, the CDR3 is TGTGCCAGCAGCAACGGACGGCTCTCTGGGGCCAACGTCCTGACTTTC. The full variable domain, rest sourced from reference TRBV7-6 and TRBJ2-6, is GAGVSQSPRYKVTKRGQDVALRCDPISGHVSLYWYRQALGQGPEFLTYFNYEAQQDKSGLPNDRFSAERPEGSISTLTIQRTEQRDSAMYRCASSNGRLSGANVLTFGAGSRLTVL.

This clone was counted at least ten times. J is TRBJ2-7 and V is TRBV15; a possible D gene is TRBD2 (6 bases). Trimming pared 0 bases from V and 2 bases from J, leaving 8 bases between. Germline CDR1 is LNHNV and CDR2 is YYDKDF (reference sequence). The CDR3 covers 14 residues. The CDR3 region is CATSRDRLAYEQYF. The CDR3 DNA reads TGTGCCACCAGCAGAGATCGACTAGCCTACGAGCAGTACTTC.

Turning to this clone: At one end the junction does not follow the germline gene, possibly because of a read error. The chain couples TRBV5-6 to TRBJ2-3; a weak D match, TRBD2 (7 bases). There are 15 residues in the CDR3. From germline, CDR1 is SGHDT and CDR2 YYEEEE. The CDR3 spells CASTLGGAHTDTQYF. The DNA for the CDR3 is TGTGCCAGCACCTTGGGGGGGGCTCACACAGATACGCAGTATTTT.

The chain joins TRBV18 to TRBJ1-1; 7 nucleotides match TRBD1. After removal of 6 bases from V and 1 base from J, the junction contained 8 bases not matched to a gene. Per the germline V gene, CDR1 is KGHSH and CDR2 is LQKENI. The CDR3 extends over 15 amino acids. The CDR3 coding sequence is TGTGCCAGCTCTCCAGGACAGGCCCCGAACACTGAAGCTTTCTTT. Translated: CASSPGQAPNTEAFF.